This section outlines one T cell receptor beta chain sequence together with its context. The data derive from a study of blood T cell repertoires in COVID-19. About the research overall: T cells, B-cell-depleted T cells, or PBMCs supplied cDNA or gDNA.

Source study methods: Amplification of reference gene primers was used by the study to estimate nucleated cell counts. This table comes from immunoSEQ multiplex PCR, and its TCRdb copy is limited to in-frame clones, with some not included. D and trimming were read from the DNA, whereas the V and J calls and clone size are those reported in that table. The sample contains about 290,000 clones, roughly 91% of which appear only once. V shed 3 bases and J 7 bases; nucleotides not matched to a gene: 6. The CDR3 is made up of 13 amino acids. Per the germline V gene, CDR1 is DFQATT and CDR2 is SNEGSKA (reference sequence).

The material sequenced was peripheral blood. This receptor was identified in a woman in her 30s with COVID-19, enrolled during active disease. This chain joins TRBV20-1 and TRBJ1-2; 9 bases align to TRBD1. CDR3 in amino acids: CSASSQGAPGYTF. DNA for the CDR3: TGCAGTGCTAGTTCACAGGGGGCGCCTGGCTACACCTTC.